Detailed here is one T cell receptor (beta chain). Its antigen is undetermined. This entry is derived from a study of blood T cells in healthy people across ages. Overall study results and limits: Estimates based on one million T cells were treated as lower bounds.

For the second PCR, which ran for about 6 to 11 cycles, a sample-barcoded 5' primer and a J-beta primer mix were used. Each CDR3 protein gets one entry after TCRdb re-called the 5' RACE reads with MiXCR. The sample contains some 1,800,000 distinct CDR3 sequences, about two fifths of which appear only once. CDR3 length: 17 amino acids. Germline CDR1 is KGHDR and CDR2 is SFDVKD. V was shortened by 0 bases and J by 5 bases, with 17 bases between the two germline ends. The chain recombines TRBV24-1 with TRBJ2-3, with D possibly matching TRBD1 (5 bases). Input material: blood. This receptor was obtained from a human donor in good health. DNA of the CDR3: TGTGCCACCAGTGATTTGGGGCTTAACCTAAGGGGAGATACGCAGTATTTT. Protein product: CATSDLGLNLRGDTQYF.